The T cell receptor beta chain under discussion was sequenced for a study of a mutant IDH1 vaccine in newly diagnosed glioma (dated by TCRdb to about 2021). Describing the broader study: Patients were given eight vaccinations, in weeks 1, 3, 5, 7, 11, 15, 19 and 23, which matched visits V03 through V10. In the chemotherapy-containing groups, vaccination started alongside temozolomide cycles, whereas in patients who had radiotherapy alone it started 4-6 weeks after radiotherapy. Longitudinal TCRB deep sequencing was performed for 20 to 30 treated patients wherever samples were available for exploratory analyses. Of the approximately 34 treated patients, around 62% were male and about 40% were female, and a mean age of approximately 40 years was recorded. Before enrollment, most patients had been given radiochemotherapy with temozolomide as standard therapy, while the rest had received either radiotherapy alone or temozolomide alone. Peripheral blood samples were drawn at six visits, namely V03 (baseline), V05, V07, V10, V12 and V13.

In light of the paper, this sample's time point label describes: week 23, last vaccination. Each vaccine dose, consisting of 300 ug of a 20-mer mutant IDH1 peptide in Montanide, was administered subcutaneously with topical imiquimod. Donors had newly diagnosed WHO grade 3 or 4 IDH1-mutant astrocytomas with loss of nuclear ATRX. The samples were drawn from NOA16, a multicentre, single-arm, open-label phase I trial in Germany that tested a mutant IDH1 peptide vaccine in humans for the first time. Genomic DNA for TCRB sequencing was isolated from EDTA blood with the DNeasy Blood and Tissue Kit. The library was obtained by the immunoSEQ multiplex PCR assay. Following the manufacturer's protocol, the hsTCRB Kit was used to amplify rearranged TCR beta chain sequences. An Illumina MiSeq was used to sequence the TCRB libraries. Regarding the original processing steps: Demultiplexing, trimming and gene mapping were performed with the kit vendor's proprietary platform. TCRdb took over this immuneACCESS table, retaining in-frame rearrangements with V and J assigned. Such tables are incomplete; in checked studies, under half of the missing clones stem from an unresolved V gene, and the remainder is unexplained. The V and J calls and clone size were taken over from that table, and D and trimming were inferred from the DNA. The table for this sample lists approximately 62,000 clones; roughly 81% of them were counted only once. Under 4.5% of the sample is in the top ten clones.

Concerning this clone itself: Its antigen is still unknown. Base quality data are lacking; no much larger clone is found one base away.

General conclusions and limits of the study: Pseudoprogression appeared unrelated to alterations in the top peripheral T cell clonotypes detected by TCRB sequencing. Selection of PBMC samples for TCRB deep sequencing was based on availability. According to the authors, sample limitations meant that analyses of patient blood samples could not be reproduced. Vaccine-induced immune responses across multiple MHC alleles were detected in approximately 94% of patients.

The sequence came from a man aged 25 to 40 with glioma. The source material was PBMCs, sampled from a glioma patient whose treatment included an IDH1 peptide vaccine.

The CDR3 corresponds to CASSLSPGQGGQTQYF. The nucleotide sequence is TGCGCCAGCAGCTTGTCCCCGGGACAGGGGGGACAGACCCAGTACTTC. Recombination connected TRBV5-1 to TRBJ2-5; the central 11 bases match TRBD1. The V end gives up 1 base and the J end 6 bases, leaving 8 bases in the junction not matched to a gene. The cysteine opens and the phenylalanine closes a CDR3 of 16 amino acids. Only the CDR3 DNA stays, 48 bases, in frame from base 1. CDR1 and CDR2 are read off the germline V gene as SGHRS and YFSETQ.